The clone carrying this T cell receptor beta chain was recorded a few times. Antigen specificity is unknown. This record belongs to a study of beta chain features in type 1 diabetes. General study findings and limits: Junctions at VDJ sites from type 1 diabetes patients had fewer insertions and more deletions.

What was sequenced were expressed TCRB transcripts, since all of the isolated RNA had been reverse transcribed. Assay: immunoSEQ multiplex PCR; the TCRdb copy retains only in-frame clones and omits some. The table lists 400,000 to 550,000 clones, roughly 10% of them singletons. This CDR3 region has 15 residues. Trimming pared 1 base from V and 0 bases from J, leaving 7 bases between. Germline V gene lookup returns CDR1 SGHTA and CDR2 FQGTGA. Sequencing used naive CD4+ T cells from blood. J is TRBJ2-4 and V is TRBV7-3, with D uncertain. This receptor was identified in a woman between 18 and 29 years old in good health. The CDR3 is CASSLIRAAKNIQYF. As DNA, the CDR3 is TGTGCCAGCAGCTTAATTCGGGCAGCCAAAAACATTCAGTACTTC.